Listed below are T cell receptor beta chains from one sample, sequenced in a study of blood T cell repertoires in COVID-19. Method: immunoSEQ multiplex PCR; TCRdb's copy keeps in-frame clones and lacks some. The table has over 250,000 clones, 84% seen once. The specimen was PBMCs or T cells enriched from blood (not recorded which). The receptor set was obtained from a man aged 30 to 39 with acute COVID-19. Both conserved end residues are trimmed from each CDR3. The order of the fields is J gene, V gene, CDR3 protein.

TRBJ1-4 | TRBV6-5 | ASSYHREEKLF
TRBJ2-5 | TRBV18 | ASSPILLAEIQETQY
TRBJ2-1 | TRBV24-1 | ATSAIAGGHYNEQF
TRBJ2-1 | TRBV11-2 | ASSYGGYTYNEQF
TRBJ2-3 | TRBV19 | ASRGLAFTDTQY
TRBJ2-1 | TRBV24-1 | ATSDVGLGAAYNEQF
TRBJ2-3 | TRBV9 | ASSSTGTDTQY
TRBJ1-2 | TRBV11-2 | ASSPQTYGYT
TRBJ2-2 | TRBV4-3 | ASSRRTGSTGELF
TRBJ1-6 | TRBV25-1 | ASTSGNNSPLH
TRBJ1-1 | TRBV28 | ASRRDRVNEAF